This is a list of T cell receptor beta chains from one sample in a study of blood T cell repertoires in COVID-19. Here immunoSEQ multiplex PCR was the method, and the copy in TCRdb shows in-frame clones only, minus some. The sample contains 230,000 or so clones, 84% of which appear only once. The sample was peripheral blood. The receptors come from a man aged 35 to 55 who had recovered from COVID-19. Both conserved end residues are part of each CDR3. The D gene is left open where the match is weak. Only some rows state a clone size, as once, few, many or a class for expanded clones.

>TRBV11-2|TRBJ2-2|TRBD1|NA
CASSHGQGFGELFF
TGTGCCAGCAGCCACGGACAGGGTTTCGGGGAGCTGTTTTTT
>TRBV5-1|TRBJ2-1|NA|NA
CASSLEGLKSYNEQFF
TGCGCCAGCAGCTTGGAGGGACTCAAGTCCTACAATGAGCAGTTCTTC
>TRBV6-5|TRBJ2-7|NA|NA
CASSYGVGSSYEQYF
TGTGCCAGCAGTTACGGTGTAGGGAGCTCCTACGAGCAGTACTTC
>TRBV28|TRBJ2-3|NA|NA
CASSLAGRTDTQYF
TGTGCCAGCAGTTTAGCGGGGAGAACAGATACGCAGTATTTT
>TRBV5-5|TRBJ1-2|NA|NA
CASSAAGTLLPSSGYTF
TGTGCCAGCAGCGCCGCCGGGACACTGCTCCCCTCTTCTGGCTACACCTTC
>TRBV10-3|TRBJ2-6|NA|NA
CAISESTGRGSGANVLTF
TGTGCCATCAGTGAGTCCACAGGGAGGGGCTCTGGGGCCAACGTCCTGACTTTC
>TRBV4-3|TRBJ1-1|TRBD1|NA
CASSQGDRGISEAFF
TGCGCCAGCAGCCAAGGGGACAGGGGAATTTCTGAAGCTTTCTTT
>TRBV7-9|TRBJ2-7|NA|few
CASSKGWDSSSYEQYF
TGTGCCAGCAGCAAGGGGTGGGACTCCAGCTCCTACGAGCAGTACTTC
>TRBV19|TRBJ1-1|NA|NA
CASSISVNTEAFF
TGTGCCAGTAGTATTAGTGTGAACACTGAAGCTTTCTTT
>TRBV19|TRBJ1-1|NA|NA
CASSIDLREDAGSTEAFF
TGTGCCAGTAGTATAGATCTAAGGGAGGACGCAGGGTCCACTGAAGCTTTCTTT
>TRBV19|TRBJ1-5|NA|NA
CASSIEGNQPQHF
TGTGCCAGTAGTATCGAGGGTAATCAGCCCCAGCATTTT
>TRBV9|TRBJ2-7|TRBD2|NA
CASSAGGGLVSNEQYF
TGTGCCAGCAGCGCGGGTGGGGGACTAGTCTCCAACGAGCAGTACTTC
>TRBV4-3|TRBJ2-5|NA|NA
CASSQDFSETQYF
TGCGCCAGCAGCCAAGATTTTTCGGAGACCCAGTACTTC
>TRBV15|TRBJ2-7|TRBD2|NA
CATSREGPYEQYF
TGTGCCACCAGCCGGGAGGGCCCCTACGAGCAGTACTTC
>TRBV4-1|TRBJ2-7|NA|many
CASSQDRGTAPFYEQYF
TGCGCCAGCAGCCAAGATCGGGGGACAGCCCCCTTTTACGAGCAGTACTTC
>TRBV18|TRBJ1-3|TRBD1|NA
CAIQGASGNTIYF
TGTGCCATACAGGGGGCTTCCGGAAACACCATATATTTT
>TRBV12-3/TRBV12-4|TRBJ1-1|NA|NA
CASTRPREEAFF
TGTGCCAGCACCCGCCCCAGGGAGGAGGCTTTCTTT
>TRBV6-5|TRBJ2-3|TRBD1|NA
CASSYGQGATDTQYF
TGTGCCAGCAGTTACGGACAGGGGGCAACAGATACGCAGTATTTT
>TRBV6-5|TRBJ1-2|NA|NA
CASSSPIRGYGYTF
TGTGCCAGCAGCAGCCCTATCCGAGGCTATGGCTACACCTTC
>TRBV10-2|TRBJ2-5|TRBD1|NA
CASVGYGQGRETQYF
TGCGCCAGCGTGGGGTACGGACAGGGGCGAGAGACCCAGTACTTC
>TRBV11-3|TRBJ2-4|TRBD1|NA
CASSPGQGPKNIQYF
TGTGCCAGCAGCCCAGGACAGGGCCCCAAAAACATTCAGTACTTC
>TRBV3-1/TRBV3-2|TRBJ2-5|NA|NA
CASSQQGGQETQYF
TGTGCCAGCAGCCAACAGGGGGGTCAAGAGACCCAGTACTTC
>TRBV4-1|TRBJ1-1|TRBD1|NA
CASSRDRENTEAFF
TGCGCCAGCAGCCGGGACAGGGAGAACACTGAAGCTTTCTTT
>TRBV11-2|TRBJ2-7|NA|NA
CASSRTTGSYEQYF
TGTGCCAGCAGCCGTACGACAGGTTCCTACGAGCAGTACTTC
>TRBV5-4|TRBJ2-7|TRBD1|NA
CASSTGGYEQYF
TGTGCCAGCAGTACAGGGGGCTACGAGCAGTACTTC
>TRBV19|TRBJ2-1|TRBD2|NA
CASSTTAGVGGEQFF
TGTGCCAGTAGTACCACCGCGGGGGTTGGGGGTGAGCAGTTCTTC
>TRBV19|TRBJ2-2|TRBD2|once
CASSRRESGTGELFF
TGTGCCAGTAGTAGGCGGGAGAGCGGCACCGGGGAGCTGTTTTTT
>TRBV27|TRBJ1-1|NA|NA
CASSFFGGKAFF
TGTGCCAGCAGTTTTTTCGGGGGAAAAGCTTTCTTT
>TRBV29-1|TRBJ2-3|TRBD2|NA
CSVRTSGGSDTQYF
TGCAGCGTCCGGACTAGCGGGGGTTCAGATACGCAGTATTTT
>TRBV3-1/TRBV3-2|TRBJ2-7|NA|NA
CASSQGVSQVQQYF
TGTGCCAGCAGCCAAGGAGTTAGCCAAGTACAGCAGTACTTC
>TRBV5-4|TRBJ1-4|TRBD1|few
CASSRTGENEKLFF
TGTGCCAGCAGCCGGACAGGGGAGAATGAAAAACTGTTTTTT
>TRBV6-2/TRBV6-3|TRBJ1-2|NA|once
CASSYSQGNYGYTF
TGTGCCAGCAGTTACTCTCAGGGTAACTATGGCTACACCTTC
>TRBV6-5|TRBJ2-5|NA|once
CASRPVSLQETQYF
TGTGCCAGCAGACCCGTTAGCCTCCAAGAGACCCAGTACTTC
>TRBV2|TRBJ1-4|NA|NA
CASRFGGNDEKLFF
TGTGCCAGCCGGTTCGGGGGAAACGATGAAAAACTGTTTTTT
>TRBV3-1/TRBV3-2|TRBJ1-2|TRBD1|once
CASRRQGDYGYTF
TGTGCCAGCAGACGACAGGGGGACTATGGCTACACCTTC
>TRBV6-5|TRBJ1-5|NA|NA
CASSSRGTSNQPQHF
TGTGCCAGCAGTTCTCGGGGGACTAGCAATCAGCCCCAGCATTTT
>TRBV7-2|TRBJ2-5|TRBD2|NA
CASGGGGSPRETQYF
TGTGCCAGCGGGGGGGGAGGGAGCCCGCGGGAGACCCAGTACTTC
>TRBV14|TRBJ1-5|TRBD1|NA
CASSQKLTGGAFQPQHF
TGTGCCAGCAGCCAAAAGCTGACAGGGGGCGCATTTCAGCCCCAGCATTTT
>TRBV10-3|TRBJ2-3|NA|NA
CAISESTSTDTQYF
TGTGCCATCAGTGAATCCACTAGCACAGATACGCAGTATTTT
>TRBV7-2|TRBJ1-2|TRBD1|NA
CASSSPPGGDNYGYTF
TGTGCCAGCAGCTCCCCGCCAGGGGGCGACAACTATGGCTACACCTTC
>TRBV19|TRBJ1-2|TRBD1|NA
CASIPFQGAYGYTF
TGTGCCAGTATCCCTTTCCAGGGGGCGTATGGCTACACCTTC
>TRBV9|TRBJ2-7|TRBD2|once
CASSVGGLAGDPYEQYF
TGTGCCAGCAGCGTAGGAGGACTAGCGGGAGACCCGTACGAGCAGTACTTC
>TRBV5-1|TRBJ1-2|TRBD1|NA
CASSLTGGQGIYGYTF
TGCGCCAGCAGCTTGACAGGGGGACAAGGAATATATGGCTACACCTTC
>TRBV19|TRBJ1-1|TRBD1|NA
CASSFTGGTEAFF
TGTGCCAGTAGTTTTACAGGGGGCACTGAAGCTTTCTTT
>TRBV7-2|TRBJ2-5|TRBD2|NA
CASSYPLAGGRVETQYF
TGTGCCAGCAGCTACCCATTAGCGGGTGGGCGGGTGGAGACCCAGTACTTC
>TRBV5-1|TRBJ2-7|TRBD1|NA
CASSGTGPSYEQYF
TGCGCCAGCAGCGGGACAGGGCCCTCCTACGAGCAGTACTTC
>TRBV7-2|TRBJ2-1|NA|once
CASSLRERTEQFF
TGTGCCAGCAGCTTACGGGAGCGGACGGAACAGTTCTTC
>TRBV5-4|TRBJ2-4|TRBD1|NA
CASSLGQGSDIQYF
TGTGCCAGCAGCTTAGGACAGGGCTCGGACATTCAGTACTTC
>TRBV19|TRBJ1-1|TRBD1|NA
CASSIPRTGRAEAFF
TGTGCCAGTAGTATTCCCCGGACAGGTAGGGCTGAAGCTTTCTTT
>TRBV6-6|TRBJ2-7|TRBD1|few
CASSTSRGQGVYEQYF
TGTGCCAGCAGTACCTCCAGGGGACAGGGGGTCTACGAGCAGTACTTC
>TRBV7-9|TRBJ1-4|NA|NA
CASRPYSTTNEKLFF
TGTGCCAGCAGGCCATACAGTACAACTAATGAAAAACTGTTTTTT
>TRBV7-2|TRBJ1-2|NA|NA
CASSFSGANYGYTF
TGTGCCAGCAGCTTCAGCGGGGCTAACTATGGCTACACCTTC
>TRBV2|TRBJ2-3|NA|few
CASSVQGSAQDTQYF
TGTGCCAGCAGTGTACAGGGTTCCGCACAAGATACGCAGTATTTT
>TRBV5-1|TRBJ2-1|NA|NA
CASSLGQGGWHEQFF
TGCGCCAGCAGCTTGGGGCAGGGAGGATGGCATGAGCAGTTCTTC
>TRBV25-1|TRBJ2-6|NA|NA
CASSEGITGGSGANVLTF
TGTGCCAGCAGTGAAGGCATTACAGGCGGTTCTGGGGCCAACGTCCTGACTTTC
>TRBV12-5|TRBJ2-7|NA|NA
CASGLVPGADEQYF
TGTGCTAGTGGTTTGGTACCAGGGGCGGACGAGCAGTACTTC
>TRBV2|TRBJ2-1|TRBD1|NA
CASSEYSGQGSYNEQFF
TGTGCCAGCAGTGAATATAGCGGACAGGGCTCCTACAATGAGCAGTTCTTC